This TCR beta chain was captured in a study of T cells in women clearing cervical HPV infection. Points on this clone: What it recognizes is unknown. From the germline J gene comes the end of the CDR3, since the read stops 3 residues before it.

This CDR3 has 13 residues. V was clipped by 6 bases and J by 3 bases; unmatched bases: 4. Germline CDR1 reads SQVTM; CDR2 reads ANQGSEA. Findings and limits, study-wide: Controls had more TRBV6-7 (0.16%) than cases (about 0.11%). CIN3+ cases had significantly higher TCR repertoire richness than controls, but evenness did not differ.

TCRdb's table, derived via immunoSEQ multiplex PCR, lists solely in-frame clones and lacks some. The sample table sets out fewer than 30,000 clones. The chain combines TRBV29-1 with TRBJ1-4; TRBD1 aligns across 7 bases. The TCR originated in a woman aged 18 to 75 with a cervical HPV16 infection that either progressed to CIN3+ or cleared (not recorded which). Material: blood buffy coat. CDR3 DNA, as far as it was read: TGCAGCGTACCGGGACAGTCTAATGAAAAA. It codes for CSVPGQSNEK. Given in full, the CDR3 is CSVPGQSNEKLFF.